The 25 T cell receptor beta chains below were found in one sample sequenced in a study of shared clonotypes between healthy human individuals (dated by TCRdb to the early 2020s). The method was the immunoSEQ multiplex PCR assay. What TCRdb holds here is the immuneACCESS table cut down to in-frame rearrangements. Part of the clones is not present; checked against another copy, under half of the missing clones reflect an unresolved V gene, and the others are unexplained. In this sample the table shows hundreds of thousands of clones, approximately 96% of which occur a single time. The ten largest account for roughly 0.1% of the sample. CD8 naive samples consisted of CD45RO-negative cells that were positively selected for CCR7, yielding a CD45RA+CCR7+ population without TemRA cells. Sequenced input: naive CD8+ T cells sorted from blood. The cell subset or site label of this sample denotes: CD45RA+CCR7+. Receptor source: a woman aged 25 to 45 in good health.

This clone was observed once. The chain couples TRBV27 to TRBJ2-1; D may be TRBD1 or TRBD2 (5 bases each). Germline V lookup: CDR1 MNHEY, CDR2 SMNVEV (reference sequence). V was clipped by 5 bases and J by 7 bases, with 12 bases between them. The CDR3 loop spans 13 amino acids. CDR3 bases: TGTGCCAGCAGTCCCTCCGGGACGAATGAGCAGTTCTTC. Protein: CASSPSGTNEQFF.

For the CDR3, the DNA is TGTGCCAGCAGTTACGGACAGGCCAATGAGCAGTTCTTC. Its protein product is CASSYGQANEQFF. This chain uses TRBV6-5 with TRBJ2-1, with 7 bases that match TRBD1. The germline CDR1 and CDR2 sequences are MNHEY and SVGAGI. The junction had 1 base not matched to a gene; V was cut back by 2 bases and J by 6 bases. The CDR3 consists of 13 residues.

V gene TRBV15 combines with J gene TRBJ2-1; TRBD2 is a possible D gene (7 bases). V was pared by 6 bases and J by 4 bases, with 19 bases between. Germline CDR1 LNHNV, CDR2 YYDKDF (reference sequence). The CDR3 contains 16 residues. The CDR3 protein is CATSKRGGLGYNEQFF. The CDR3 DNA reads TGTGCCACCAGTAAGAGGGGGGGTCTCGGATACAATGAGCAGTTCTTC. Complete variable domain (other parts from reference TRBV15 and TRBJ2-1): DAMVIQNPRYQVTQFGKPVTLSCSQTLNHNVMYWYQQKSSQAPKLLFHYYDKDFNNEADTPDNFQSRRPNTSFCFLDIRSPGLGDTAMYLCATSKRGGLGYNEQFFGPGTRLTVL.

V is TRBV4-1 and J is TRBJ2-7, with 10 bases identical to TRBD2. CDR3 length equals 14 residues. Germline loops: CDR1 MGHRA, CDR2 YSYEKL. V was pared by 4 bases and J by 6 bases, with 6 bases of the junction left unmatched. The CDR3 loop is CASSPSSGSSEQYF. CDR3 DNA sequence: TGCGCCAGCAGCCCCTCTAGCGGGAGCTCCGAGCAGTACTTC.

The chain links TRBV6-1 to TRBJ1-1; no firm D call. Trimming took 3 bases from V and 5 from J, leaving 16 bases between them. The germline CDR1 and CDR2 sequences are MNHNS and SASEGT. The CDR3 consists of 15 residues. This CDR3 reads CASSDSPPFGTEAFF. In DNA form, the CDR3 reads TGTGCCAGCAGTGATTCCCCTCCCTTCGGAACTGAAGCTTTCTTT.

V is TRBV7-6 and J is TRBJ2-1, with 10 bases that match TRBD2. Germline CDR1 SGHVS, CDR2 FNYEAQ. J gave up 0 bases and V 6 bases, and 17 bases lay outside the gene matches. This CDR3 region has 20 residues. The CDR3 region is CASRSEVGLADPSSYNEQFF. DNA of the CDR3: TGTGCCAGCAGGTCAGAGGTAGGACTAGCGGATCCCAGCTCCTACAATGAGCAGTTCTTC. The variable domain in full, with the rest retrieved from reference TRBV7-6 and TRBJ2-1, is GAGVSQSPRYKVTKRGQDVALRCDPISGHVSLYWYRQALGQGPEFLTYFNYEAQQDKSGLPNDRFSAERPEGSISTLTIQRTEQRDSAMYRCASRSEVGLADPSSYNEQFFGPGTRLTVL.

This chain links TRBV27 with TRBJ2-7; D uncertain. The germline V gene has CDR1 MNHEY and CDR2 SMNVEV (reference sequence). There are 13 residues in the CDR3. The V end lost 6 bases, the J end lost 2 bases, and 11 bases lay between the germline ends. Here the CDR3 DNA reads TGTGCCAGCAGCCCACTGCGGCCCTACGAGCAGTACTTC. Its translation is CASSPLRPYEQYF.

The CDR3 sequence: CAWSWARGQFF. The CDR3 region has the DNA TGTGCCTGGAGCTGGGCGCGGGGGCAGTTCTTC. The chain combines TRBV30 with TRBJ2-1, with TRBD2 as a possible D gene (6 bases). V lost 3 bases to trimming and J lost 12 bases, with 12 bases between them. Germline CDR1 is GTSNPN and CDR2 is SVGIG (reference sequence). This CDR3 contains 11 residues.

On this clone itself: The same CDR3 arises from other DNA sequences in this sample as well. This rearrangement joins TRBV27 to TRBJ2-1, with 14 nucleotides matching TRBD2. V shed 5 bases and J 6 bases; nucleotides not matched to a gene: 3. This CDR3 has 15 amino acids. Germline lookup yields CDR1 MNHEY and CDR2 SMNVEV (reference sequence). CDR3 in amino acids: CASSPGLAGGNEQFF. CDR3 in DNA: TGTGCCAGCAGTCCTGGACTAGCGGGAGGCAATGAGCAGTTCTTC.

This sequence joins TRBV4-1 and TRBJ1-1; TRBD1 is a possible D gene (5 bases). The CDR3 runs to 15 residues. CDR1 MGHRA and CDR2 YSYEKL come from the germline V gene. V was cut by 0 bases and J by 4 bases, with 12 bases left in between. CDR3 in DNA: TGCGCCAGCAGCCAAGATGGGTTGGGGGGCACTGAAGCTTTCTTT. This sequence encodes CASSQDGLGGTEAFF.

This chain uses TRBV30 with TRBJ2-7; D ambiguous. The CDR3 is made up of 11 amino acids. Per germline, CDR1 GTSNPN and CDR2 SVGIG (reference sequence). The germline V and J ends were trimmed by 4 bases and 1 base, with 5 bases remaining between them. The CDR3 is CAWKESYEQYF. The CDR3 DNA reads TGTGCCTGGAAGGAGTCCTACGAGCAGTACTTC.

CDR3 nucleotides: TGTGCCAGCAGCGCGGGGACTTTGAAGACATCCTACAATGAGCAGTTCTTC. It specifies CASSAGTLKTSYNEQFF. V and J are TRBV7-2 and TRBJ2-1; a possible D gene is TRBD2 (6 bases). Germline loops: CDR1 SGHTA, CDR2 FQGNSA. The CDR3 spans 17 residues. The V end lost 5 bases, the J end lost 1 base, and 18 bases lay between the germline ends.

The chain combines TRBV28 with TRBJ1-2; D call uncertain. CDR1 is MDHEN and CDR2 is SYDVKM in the germline V gene. Trimming stripped 1 base from V and 6 bases from J, with 9 bases between. CDR3 size: 13 residues. For the CDR3, the DNA is TGTGCCAGCAGTTTATACACCGGGAATGGCTACACCTTC. Its protein is CASSLYTGNGYTF.

The chain joins TRBV30 to TRBJ1-5; 9 bases map to TRBD1. Germline loops: CDR1 GTSNPN, CDR2 SVGIG (reference sequence). V was pared by 2 bases and J by 4 bases, with 3 bases of the junction left unmatched. There are 14 residues in the CDR3. CDR3 sequence (DNA): TGTGCCTGGAGTCCGGGACAGGGAAATCAGCCCCAGCATTTT. The encoded protein is CAWSPGQGNQPQHF.

This chain uses TRBV27 with TRBJ1-5, with D possibly TRBD1 on 5 matching bases. In germline, CDR1 is MNHEY, CDR2 SMNVEV (reference sequence). V lost 6 bases and J 4 bases, leaving 13 bases between the germline ends. This CDR3 comprises 14 residues. CDR3 DNA: TGTGCCAGCAGGCCCGGGACCCTAAATCAGCCCCAGCATTTT. It specifies CASRPGTLNQPQHF.

The chain links TRBV15 to TRBJ2-1; D ambiguous. CDR1 is LNHNV, CDR2 YYDKDF, per germline (reference sequence). V gave up 4 bases and J gave up 4 bases, with 8 bases separating them. The CDR3 is 13 amino acids. In nucleotides, the CDR3 is TGTGCCACCAGCACGCCTTTATACAATGAGCAGTTCTTC. Translation: CATSTPLYNEQFF.

This chain connects TRBV14 to TRBJ1-2, with 12 bases identical to TRBD1. The V gene's germline CDR1 is SGHDN and CDR2 FVKESK. V shed 4 bases, J shed 5 bases, and the junction held 5 bases outside the gene matches. There are 15 residues in the CDR3. The CDR3 is CASSRDRGPQYGYTF. For the CDR3, the DNA is TGTGCCAGCAGCCGGGACAGGGGGCCCCAATATGGCTACACCTTC.

The chain uses TRBV9 and TRBJ2-1, with 7 bases lining up with TRBD1. Losses at the gene ends were 0 bases for V and 6 bases for J; bases not matched to a gene: 6. This CDR3 has 15 amino acids. Germline values: CDR1 SGDLS, CDR2 YYNGEE. Here the CDR3 reads CASSVAPGTANEQFF. In DNA, the CDR3 is TGTGCCAGCAGCGTAGCCCCAGGGACAGCCAATGAGCAGTTCTTC.

This chain connects TRBV7-9 to TRBJ1-1; D might be TRBD1 (6 bases). This CDR3 spans 17 amino acids. Germline loops: CDR1 SEHNR, CDR2 FQNEAQ (reference sequence). Trimming removed 5 bases at V and 1 base at J, with 20 bases between. CDR3 in DNA: TGTGCCAGCAGCCCAACAGGGTCCTATCTCCCGAACACTGAAGCTTTCTTT. Translating gives CASSPTGSYLPNTEAFF.

The rearrangement uses TRBV28 and TRBJ2-2; D not resolved. The germline V and J ends were trimmed by 4 bases and 1 base, with 13 bases remaining between them. The CDR3 extends over 16 amino acids. In germline, CDR1 is MDHEN, CDR2 SYDVKM. CDR3 residues: CASSSRLGGNTGELFF. The CDR3 coding sequence is TGTGCCAGCAGTTCACGTTTGGGCGGGAACACCGGGGAGCTGTTTTTT.

The chain is built from TRBV5-1 and TRBJ1-2; TRBD1 aligns across 8 bases. Trimming cost V 4 bases and J 4 bases; bases outside gene matches: 9. Looked up from germline, CDR1 is SGHRS and CDR2 is YFSETQ. This CDR3 is 15 amino acids long. The CDR3 here is CASSRDRGSSYGYTF. DNA of the CDR3: TGCGCCAGCAGCCGAGACAGGGGTTCCTCCTATGGCTACACCTTC. Filled out from reference TRBV5-1 and TRBJ1-2, the complete variable domain reads KAGVTQTPRYLIKTRGQQVTLSCSPISGHRSVSWYQQTPGQGLQFLFEYFSETQRNKGNFPGRFSGRQFSNSRSEMNVSTLELGDSALYLCASSRDRGSSYGYTFGSGTRLTVV.

The chain combines TRBV18 with TRBJ2-7; D not resolved. V gave up 2 bases and J gave up 0 bases, with 14 bases separating them. The CDR3 totals 16 residues. Germline CDR1 KGHSH, CDR2 LQKENI. The CDR3 DNA reads as TGTGCCAGCTCACCAGATGTAACAGCTACCTCCTACGAGCAGTACTTC. Its translation: CASSPDVTATSYEQYF.

The J gene is TRBJ2-3, the V gene TRBV4-1; unclear D gene. The V end was cut by 1 base, the J end by 5 bases, with 4 bases between. The CDR3 length is 12 residues. Germline V CDR1 and CDR2: MGHRA, YSYEKL. This CDR3 is CASSQVLDTQYF. The CDR3 DNA sequence: TGCGCCAGCAGCCAAGTTCTAGATACGCAGTATTTT.

The CDR3 coding sequence is TGTGCCAGCAGGTCCATCTCCTACGAGCAGTACTTC. This sequence encodes CASRSISYEQYF. This chain connects TRBV28 to TRBJ2-5; no firm D call. The better agreement between TRBJ2-7 and the DNA end casts doubt on the J call. Germline-derived CDR1 and CDR2 are MDHEN and SYDVKM. The CDR3 runs 12 residues.

CDR3 amino acids: CSVEVSGSNTGELFF. CDR3 DNA sequence: TGCAGCGTTGAAGTCTCAGGGAGTAACACCGGGGAGCTGTTTTTT. This chain links TRBV29-1 with TRBJ2-2; D may match TRBD1 or TRBD2 (5 bases each). Looked up from germline, CDR1 is SQVTM and CDR2 is ANQGSEA. The CDR3 is 15 amino acids. Trimming stripped 1 base from V and 2 bases from J, with 11 bases between.